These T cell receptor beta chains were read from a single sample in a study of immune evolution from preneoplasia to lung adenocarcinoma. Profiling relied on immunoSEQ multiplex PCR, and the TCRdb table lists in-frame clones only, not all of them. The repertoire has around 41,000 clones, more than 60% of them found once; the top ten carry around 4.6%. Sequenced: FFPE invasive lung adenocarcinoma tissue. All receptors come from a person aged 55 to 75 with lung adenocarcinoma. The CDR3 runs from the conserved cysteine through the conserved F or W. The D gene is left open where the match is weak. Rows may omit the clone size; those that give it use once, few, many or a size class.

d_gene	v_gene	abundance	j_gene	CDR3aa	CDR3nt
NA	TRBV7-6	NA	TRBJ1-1	CASSSGAGFLNTEAFF	TGTGCCAGCAGCTCCGGAGCCGGGTTCCTGAACACTGAAGCTTTCTTT
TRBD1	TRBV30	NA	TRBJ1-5	CAWSLGDSRLYSNQPQHF	TGTGCCTGGAGTCTGGGGGACAGCCGGCTCTATAGCAATCAGCCCCAGCATTTT
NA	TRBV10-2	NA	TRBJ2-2	CATRASNTGELFF	TGCGCCACCCGGGCCTCGAACACCGGGGAGCTGTTTTTT
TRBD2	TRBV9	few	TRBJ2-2	CASSGLAPGIGRSSGRFGGELFF	TGTGCCAGCAGCGGGCTGGCCCCAGGGATAGGTCGTAGTAGCGGGAGATTTGGCGGGGAGCTGTTTTTT
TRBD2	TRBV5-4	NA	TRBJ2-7	CASKYSGSYEQYF	TGTGCCAGCAAGTATAGCGGGAGCTACGAGCAGTACTTC
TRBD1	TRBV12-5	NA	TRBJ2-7	CASARATGFNEQYF	TGTGCTAGTGCTCGAGCGACAGGGTTTAACGAGCAGTACTTC
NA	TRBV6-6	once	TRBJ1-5	CASSWGRINSNQPQHF	TGTGCCAGCAGTTGGGGACGAATTAATAGCAATCAGCCCCAGCATTTT
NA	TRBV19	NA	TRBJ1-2	CASKGRVDYGYTF	TGTGCCAGTAAAGGAAGGGTCGACTATGGCTACACCTTC
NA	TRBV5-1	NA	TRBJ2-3	CASSSKIGASTDTQYF	TGCGCCAGCAGCTCTAAAATAGGGGCTAGCACAGATACGCAGTATTTT
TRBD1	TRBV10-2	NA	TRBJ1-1	CASRDGTGIRGTEAFF	TGCGCCAGCAGGGACGGGACAGGGATACGGGGGACTGAAGCTTTCTTT
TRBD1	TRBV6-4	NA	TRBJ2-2	CASSRTGETGELFF	TGTGCCAGCAGCAGGACAGGGGAGACCGGGGAGCTGTTTTTT
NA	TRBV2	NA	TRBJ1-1	CASRFSGPYTEAFF	TGTGCCAGCAGGTTCTCTGGGCCCTACACTGAAGCTTTCTTT
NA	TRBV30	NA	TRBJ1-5	CAWSRDSNQPQHF	TGTGCCTGGAGTCGGGACAGCAATCAGCCCCAGCATTTT
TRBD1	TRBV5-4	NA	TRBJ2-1	CASSPQLQGAAYNEQFF	TGTGCCAGCAGCCCACAACTACAGGGGGCAGCCTACAATGAGCAGTTCTTC
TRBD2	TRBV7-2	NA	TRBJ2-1	CASSSISGRASYNEQFF	TGTGCCAGCAGCTCGATCAGCGGGAGGGCGTCCTACAATGAGCAGTTCTTC
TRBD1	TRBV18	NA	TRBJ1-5	CASSPTTGANQPQHF	TGTGCCAGCTCACCCACCACAGGGGCGAATCAGCCCCAGCATTTT
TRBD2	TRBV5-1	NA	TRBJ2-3	CASSLAYTGGPGDTQYF	TGCGCCAGCAGCTTGGCCTACACGGGAGGGCCAGGAGATACGCAGTATTTT
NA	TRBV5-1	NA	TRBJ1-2	CASSLSQHISLYGYTF	TGCGCCAGCAGCTTATCCCAACATATTTCCCTCTATGGCTACACCTTC
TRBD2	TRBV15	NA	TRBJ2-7	CATSRVASGPYEQYF	TGTGCCACCAGCAGAGTAGCTAGCGGGCCCTACGAGCAGTACTTC
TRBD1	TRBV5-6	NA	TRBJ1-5	CASSLAGGGAVQPQHF	TGTGCCAGCAGCTTGGCGGGAGGGGGCGCGGTTCAGCCCCAGCATTTT
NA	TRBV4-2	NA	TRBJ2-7	CASSTQKGSYEQYF	TGTGCCAGCAGCACCCAGAAGGGTTCCTACGAGCAGTACTTC
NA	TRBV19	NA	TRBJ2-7	CASSTRLTSYEQYF	TGTGCCAGTAGTACCCGATTGACATCTTACGAGCAGTACTTC
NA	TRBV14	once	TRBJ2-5	CASSQPGWGLKQETQYF	TGTGCCAGCAGCCAACCCGGGTGGGGACTGAAACAAGAGACCCAGTACTTC
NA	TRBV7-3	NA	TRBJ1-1	CASSLERYLTEAFF	TGTGCCAGCAGCTTAGAAAGGTATCTAACTGAAGCTTTCTTT
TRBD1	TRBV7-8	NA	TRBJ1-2	CASSSRTGNYGYTF	TGTGCCAGCAGCTCCCGGACAGGGAACTATGGCTACACCTTC
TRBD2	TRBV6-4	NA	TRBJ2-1	CASSDSTSGSDEQFF	TGTGCCAGCAGTGACTCTACTAGCGGGAGTGATGAGCAGTTCTTC
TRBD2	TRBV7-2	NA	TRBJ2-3	CASSSRSGSVADTQYF	TGTGCCAGCAGCAGCCGTAGCGGGAGTGTTGCAGATACGCAGTATTTT
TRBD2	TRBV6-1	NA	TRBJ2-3	CASSATRREFTDTQYF	TGTGCCAGCAGTGCCACTAGGCGGGAGTTCACAGATACGCAGTATTTT
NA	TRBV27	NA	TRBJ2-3	CASSSGAADTQYF	TGTGCCAGCAGTTCGGGGGCGGCAGATACGCAGTATTTT
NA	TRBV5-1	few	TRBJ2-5	CASSLATSLQAETQYF	TGCGCCAGCAGCTTGGCCACGTCGTTGCAGGCAGAGACCCAGTACTTC
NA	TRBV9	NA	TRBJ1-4	CASSGTGWGEKLFF	TGTGCCAGCAGCGGAACAGGGTGGGGTGAAAAACTGTTTTTT
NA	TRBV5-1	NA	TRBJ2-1	CASSLGTDSYNEQFF	TGCGCCAGCAGCTTGGGGACAGACAGTTACAATGAGCAGTTCTTC
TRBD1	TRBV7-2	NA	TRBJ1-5	CASSSTGVQPQHF	TGTGCCAGCAGCTCGACAGGGGTGCAGCCCCAGCATTTT
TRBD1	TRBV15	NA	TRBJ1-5	CATSKEGANQPQHF	TGTGCCACCAGCAAAGAGGGGGCGAATCAGCCCCAGCATTTT
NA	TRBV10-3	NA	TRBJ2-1	CAIRAGTNSYNEQFF	TGTGCCATCAGGGCCGGGACAAACTCCTACAATGAGCAGTTCTTC
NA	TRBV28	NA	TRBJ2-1	CASISSPNNEQFF	TGTGCCAGCATCTCTAGCCCAAACAATGAGCAGTTCTTC
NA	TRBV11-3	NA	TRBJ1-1	CASRRGDSSTEAFF	TGTGCCAGCAGACGGGGAGATTCGAGCACTGAAGCTTTCTTT
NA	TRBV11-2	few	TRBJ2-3	CASSLERRDTQYF	TGTGCCAGCAGCTTAGAACGTCGGGATACGCAGTATTTT
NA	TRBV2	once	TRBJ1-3	CASRADSGNTIYF	TGTGCCAGCAGGGCAGACTCTGGAAACACCATATATTTT
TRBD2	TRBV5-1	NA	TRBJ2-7	CASSGLAAGYEQYF	TGCGCCAGCAGCGGACTAGCGGCCGGCTACGAGCAGTACTTC
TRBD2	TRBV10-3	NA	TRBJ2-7	CAISLAENYEQYF	TGTGCCATCAGTCTAGCGGAGAACTACGAGCAGTACTTC
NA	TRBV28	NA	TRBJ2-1	CASWGRGTLNEQFF	TGTGCCAGCTGGGGGAGGGGGACCCTCAATGAGCAGTTCTTC
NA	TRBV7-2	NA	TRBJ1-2	CASSLAGSDYGYTF	TGTGCCAGCAGCTTAGCCGGCAGCGACTATGGCTACACCTTC
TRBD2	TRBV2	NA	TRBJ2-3	CASSAESGRTQYF	TGTGCCAGCAGTGCCGAAAGCGGGAGGACGCAGTATTTT
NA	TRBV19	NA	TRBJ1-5	CASSIKGMGNQPQHF	TGTGCCAGTAGTATAAAGGGAATGGGCAATCAGCCCCAGCATTTT
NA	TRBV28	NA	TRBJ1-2	CASLGSGYGYTF	TGTGCCAGCTTAGGATCGGGCTATGGCTACACCTTC
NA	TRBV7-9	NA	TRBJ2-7	CASSLWRGEGNEQYF	TGTGCCAGCAGCTTATGGCGGGGCGAGGGAAACGAGCAGTACTTC
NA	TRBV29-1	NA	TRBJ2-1	CSVAKGLASGEQFF	TGCAGCGTTGCCAAGGGACTGGCAAGCGGTGAGCAGTTCTTC
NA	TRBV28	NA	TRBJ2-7	CASSLTGRSYEQYF	TGTGCCAGCAGTTTAACAGGGCGATCCTACGAGCAGTACTTC
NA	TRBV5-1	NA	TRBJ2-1	CASSGDGGSSYNEQFF	TGCGCCAGCAGCGGGGATGGTGGGAGCTCCTACAATGAGCAGTTCTTC
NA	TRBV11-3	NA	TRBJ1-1	CASSLEVNTEAFF	TGTGCCAGCAGCTTAGAAGTGAACACTGAAGCTTTCTTT
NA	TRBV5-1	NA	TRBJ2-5	CASSSGGGGETQYF	TGCGCCAGCAGCTCAGGGGGGGGCGGAGAGACCCAGTACTTC
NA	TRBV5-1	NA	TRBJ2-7	CASSSTTTYEQYF	TGCGCCAGCAGCTCTACTACCACCTACGAGCAGTACTTC
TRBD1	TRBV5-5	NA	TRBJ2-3	CASSSGGRDTQYF	TGTGCCAGCAGCTCAGGGGGCAGAGATACGCAGTATTTT